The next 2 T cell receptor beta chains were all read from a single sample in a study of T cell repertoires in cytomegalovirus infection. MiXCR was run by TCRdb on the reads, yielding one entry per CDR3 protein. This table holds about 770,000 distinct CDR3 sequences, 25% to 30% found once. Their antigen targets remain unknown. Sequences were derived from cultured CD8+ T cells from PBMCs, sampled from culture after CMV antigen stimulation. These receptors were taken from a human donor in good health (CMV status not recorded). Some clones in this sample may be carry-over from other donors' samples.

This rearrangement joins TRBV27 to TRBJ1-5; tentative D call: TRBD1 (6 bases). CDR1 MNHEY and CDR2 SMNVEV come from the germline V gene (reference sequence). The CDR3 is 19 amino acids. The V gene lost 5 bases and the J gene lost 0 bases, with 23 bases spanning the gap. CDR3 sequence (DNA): TGTGCCAGCAGTCCTACTGCCGGGGACAATAGGGATAGCAATCAGCCCCAGCATTTT. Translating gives CASSPTAGDNRDSNQPQHF.

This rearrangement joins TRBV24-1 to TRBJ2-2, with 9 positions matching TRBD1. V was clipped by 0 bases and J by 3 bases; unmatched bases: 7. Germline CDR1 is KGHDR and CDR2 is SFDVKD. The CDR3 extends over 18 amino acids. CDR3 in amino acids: CATSDLVPGQGDTGELFF. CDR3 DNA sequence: TGTGCCACCAGTGATTTGGTACCGGGACAGGGCGACACCGGGGAGCTGTTTTTT.